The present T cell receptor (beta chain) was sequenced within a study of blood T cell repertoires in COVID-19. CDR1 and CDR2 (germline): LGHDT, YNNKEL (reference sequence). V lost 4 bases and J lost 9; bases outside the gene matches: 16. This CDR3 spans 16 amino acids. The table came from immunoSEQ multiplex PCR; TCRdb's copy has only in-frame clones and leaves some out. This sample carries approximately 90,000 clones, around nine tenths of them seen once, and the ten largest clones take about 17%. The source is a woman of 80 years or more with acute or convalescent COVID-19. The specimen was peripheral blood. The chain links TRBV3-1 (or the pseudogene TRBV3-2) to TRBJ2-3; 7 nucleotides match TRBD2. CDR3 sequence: CASSPGRGPSGQTQYF. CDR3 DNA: TGTGCCAGCAGCCCGGGGAGGGGACCCTCTGGCCAGACGCAGTATTTT.